One T cell receptor beta chain is described in this entry. These data come from a study of blood T cell repertoires in COVID-19. V lost 4 bases to trimming and J lost 3 bases; unmatched junction nucleotides: 9. This CDR3 contains 16 residues. Germline V CDR1 and CDR2: MGHRA, YSYEKL. Produced via immunoSEQ multiplex PCR; TCRdb's table is partial and in-frame only. The sample lists about 43,000 clones; 75% to 90% were seen once. The specimen was peripheral blood. The gene calls are TRBV4-1 and TRBJ1-1, with 9 positions matching TRBD1. This receptor was taken from a woman older than 75 with active COVID-19. This chain's CDR3 is CASSLQRTGADTEAFF. The CDR3 bases are TGCGCCAGCAGCCTCCAGAGGACAGGGGCGGACACTGAAGCTTTCTTT.